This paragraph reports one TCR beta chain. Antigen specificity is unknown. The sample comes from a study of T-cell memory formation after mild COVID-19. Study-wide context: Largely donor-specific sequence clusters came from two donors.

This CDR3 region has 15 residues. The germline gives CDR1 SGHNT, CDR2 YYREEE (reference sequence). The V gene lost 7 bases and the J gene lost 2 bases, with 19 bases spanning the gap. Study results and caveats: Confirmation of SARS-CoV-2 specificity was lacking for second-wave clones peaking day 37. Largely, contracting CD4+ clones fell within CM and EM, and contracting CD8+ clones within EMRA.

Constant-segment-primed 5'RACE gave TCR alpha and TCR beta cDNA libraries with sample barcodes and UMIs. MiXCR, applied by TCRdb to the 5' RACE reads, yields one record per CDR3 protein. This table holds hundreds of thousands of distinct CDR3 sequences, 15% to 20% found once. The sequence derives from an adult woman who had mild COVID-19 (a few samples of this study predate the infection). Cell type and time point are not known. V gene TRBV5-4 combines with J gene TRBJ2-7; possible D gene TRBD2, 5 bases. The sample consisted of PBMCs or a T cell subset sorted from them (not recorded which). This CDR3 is CASAPVSGNTYEQYF. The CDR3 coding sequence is TGTGCCAGCGCCCCTGTAAGCGGCAATACCTACGAGCAGTACTTC. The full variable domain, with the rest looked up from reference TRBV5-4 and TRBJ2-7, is ETGVTQSPTHLIKTRGQQVTLRCSSQSGHNTVSWYQQALGQGPQFIFQYYREEENGRGNFPPRFSGLQFPNYSSELNVNALELDDSALYLCASAPVSGNTYEQYFGPGTRLTVT.